These 21 T cell receptor beta chains originate from one sample sequenced in a study of T cell repertoires in cytomegalovirus infection. TCRdb independently ran MiXCR on the reads; one entry per CDR3 protein. The sample carries about 310,000 distinct CDR3 sequences, 20% to 25% recorded once. Antigens for these TCRs are unknown. The sequences come from cultured PBMCs, collected from culture after CMV antigen stimulation. These receptors originate from a human donor in good health (CMV status not recorded). Some clones in this sample may be carry-over from other donors' samples.

J is TRBJ2-2 and V is TRBV19; D is uncertain. From germline, CDR1 is LNHDA and CDR2 SQIVND (reference sequence). Between the trimmed V and J ends, which lost 4 bases and 7 bases, there was a span of 7 bases. CDR3 size: 12 residues. The CDR3 bases are TGTGCCAGTAGTACACTTTACGGGGAGCTGTTTTTT. The encoded protein is CASSTLYGELFF.

In DNA form, the CDR3 reads TGCAGTGCTAGAGATACCACTCAAATAGCCAAAAACATTCAGTACTTC. This encodes CSARDTTQIAKNIQYF. The chain combines TRBV20-1 with TRBJ2-4; D ambiguous. V lost 0 bases to trimming and J lost 0 bases, with 12 bases between them. Per germline, CDR1 DFQATT and CDR2 SNEGSKA (reference sequence). The CDR3 extends over 16 amino acids.

This chain joins TRBV5-1 and TRBJ2-3; TRBD2 matches at 12 bases. The CDR3 length is 16 residues. The V gene's germline CDR1 is SGHRS and CDR2 YFSETQ. V lost 4 bases and J lost 0; bases outside the gene matches: 3. The CDR3 nucleotides read TGCGCCAGCAGCGTGGGACTAGCGGGTAGCACAGATACGCAGTATTTT. Protein sequence: CASSVGLAGSTDTQYF.

This clonotype came up many times. The V and J genes are TRBV7-2 and TRBJ2-1; 9 nucleotides line up with TRBD2. CDR1 SGHTA and CDR2 FQGNSA come from the germline V gene. With V trimmed by 8 bases and J by 9 bases, 17 bases remained unmatched. The CDR3 spans 16 residues. The CDR3 is CASSWGGSGRTREQFF. CDR3 in DNA: TGTGCCAGCTCGTGGGGGGGGAGCGGGAGGACACGTGAGCAGTTCTTC.

This clonotype has more than one count but fewer than ten. The chain combines TRBV19 with TRBJ1-5, with TRBD1 identical over 10 bases. This CDR3 region has 16 residues. Germline V CDR1 and CDR2: LNHDA, SQIVND (reference sequence). V lost 5 bases and J lost 5; bases outside the gene matches: 9. In DNA, the CDR3 is TGTGCCAGTAGTTTCTCCGGGACAGGGGTAGATCAGCCCCAGCATTTT. Protein sequence: CASSFSGTGVDQPQHF.

The chain carries TRBV28 and TRBJ2-4; TRBD2 aligns across 13 bases. CDR1 MDHEN and CDR2 SYDVKM come from the germline V gene. V lost 8 bases to trimming and J lost 8 bases; unmatched junction nucleotides: 3. CDR3 size: 13 residues. The CDR3 region is CASRTSGSHIQYF. In nucleotides, the CDR3 is TGTGCCAGCCGGACTAGCGGGAGTCACATTCAGTACTTC.

This rearrangement joins TRBV20-1 to TRBJ2-1; the match to TRBD2 covers 10 bases. The CDR3 is 13 residues long. Germline CDR1 DFQATT, CDR2 SNEGSKA (reference sequence). V dropped 7 bases and J dropped 3; count of bases not matched to a gene: 3. CDR3 in DNA: TGCAGTGGCCTAGCGGGAGACTACAATGAGCAGTTCTTC. Its translation is CSGLAGDYNEQFF.

This clonotype was observed a single time. The rearrangement joins TRBV27 to TRBJ2-7; 7 bases align to TRBD2. The CDR3 has 13 residues. Trimming cost V 3 bases and J 4 bases; bases outside gene matches: 3. Germline V lookup: CDR1 MNHEY, CDR2 SMNVEV (reference sequence). CDR3 DNA sequence: TGTGCCAGCAGTTTCCAGCGGGGTTACGAGCAGTACTTC. It translates to CASSFQRGYEQYF.

In this sample, this clonotype turned up many times. The V gene is TRBV7-2, the J gene TRBJ2-5; 7 bases fit TRBD2. The CDR3 runs to 15 residues. CDR1 and CDR2 (germline): SGHTA, FQGNSA. V lost 1 base and J lost 2; bases outside the gene matches: 4. The CDR3 nucleotides read TGTGCCAGCAGCTTAGGATGGGGGGGGCAAGAGACCCAGTACTTC. Translating it yields CASSLGWGGQETQYF.

This clonotype was seen only a few times. This rearrangement joins TRBV20-1 to TRBJ2-7, with 10 bases matching TRBD2. The length of the CDR3 is 15 residues. Unmatched junction bases numbered 9, after V lost 0 bases and J lost 7 bases. Germline V gene data show CDR1 as DFQATT and CDR2 as SNEGSKA (reference sequence). Written as DNA, the CDR3 is TGCAGTGCTAGAGATCTGGCTAGCGGGAGTTGGGAGCAGTACGTC. Translating it yields CSARDLASGSWEQYV.

There are a few counts of this clonotype. CDR3 region: CASSSFGLAQGIQYF. The CDR3 region has the DNA TGTGCCAGCAGCTCCTTCGGACTAGCCCAGGGCATTCAGTACTTC. This chain links TRBV7-2 with TRBJ2-4, with 8 bases aligning to TRBD2. Germline loops: CDR1 SGHTA, CDR2 FQGNSA. CDR3 length: 15 amino acids. The trim removed 4 bases at V and 9 bases at J, leaving 11 bases unmatched.

CDR3 bases: TGTGCCAGCACCTTTGGAGGGGGGAATGAGCAGTTCTTC. Its translation: CASTFGGGNEQFF. V and J are TRBV6-1 and TRBJ2-1; D is possibly TRBD1 or TRBD2 (6 bases each). The CDR3 sequence is 13 residues long. In germline, CDR1 is MNHNS, CDR2 SASEGT. The V and J ends lost 7 bases and 7 bases respectively, with 14 bases between them.

Only a few counts were recorded for this clonotype. The V and J genes are TRBV7-2 and TRBJ2-7; D not resolved. The CDR3 spans 15 residues. Germline CDR1 is SGHTA and CDR2 is FQGNSA. Trimming stripped 1 base from V and 4 bases from J, with 14 bases between. In DNA form, the CDR3 reads TGTGCCAGCAGCTTAGTCGGCGTGAGCACGTACGAGCAGTACTTC. Its translation: CASSLVGVSTYEQYF.

The rearrangement links TRBV4-3 to TRBJ2-1, with 12 bases matching TRBD2. The CDR3 runs 16 residues. Germline CDR1 is LGHNA and CDR2 is YSLEER. The ends lost 0 bases at V and 5 bases at J; junction bases unmatched: 2. The DNA for the CDR3 is TGCGCCAGCAGCCAAGATCGGACTAGCGGGAACAATGAGCAGTTCTTC. Encoded protein: CASSQDRTSGNNEQFF.

Many counts were recorded for this clonotype. This rearrangement joins TRBV20-1 to TRBJ2-1, with 12 bases lining up with TRBD2. With 4 bases clipped from V and 4 bases from J, the junction kept 8 bases outside the gene matches. This CDR3 is built from 16 residues. Germline-derived CDR1 and CDR2 are DFQATT and SNEGSKA (reference sequence). CDR3 in amino acids: CSATLPGLAGYNEQFF. For the CDR3, the DNA is TGCAGTGCTACTCTGCCCGGACTAGCGGGGTACAATGAGCAGTTCTTC.

This clonotype was detected only once. The rearrangement joins TRBV6-2 or TRBV6-3 to TRBJ2-1, with 13 bases identical to TRBD2. Germline V gene data show CDR1 as MNHEY and CDR2 as SVGEGT. CDR3 size: 17 residues. V shed 5 bases and J 5 bases; nucleotides not matched to a gene: 9. In DNA, the CDR3 is TGTGCCAGCAGTCCGGTACTAGCGGGAGGGCCGAACAATGAGCAGTTCTTC. Translated: CASSPVLAGGPNNEQFF.

In this sample, this clonotype turned up a few times. This sequence joins TRBV5-4 and TRBJ1-6; the D is unclear. The V gene lost 0 bases and the J gene lost 8 bases, with 12 bases spanning the gap. Germline V gene data show CDR1 as SGHNT and CDR2 as YYREEE (reference sequence). CDR3 length: 15 amino acids. CDR3 protein: CASSLGLAKDSPLHF. The CDR3 DNA follows: TGTGCCAGCAGCTTGGGTCTGGCCAAGGATTCACCCCTCCACTTT.

This chain's CDR3 is CASSLAPRGASYEQYF. CDR3 sequence (DNA): TGTGCCAGCAGTTTAGCTCCACGAGGGGCCTCCTACGAGCAGTACTTC. This chain links TRBV6-6 with TRBJ2-7; D might be TRBD1 or TRBD2, each matching 5 bases. V lost 4 bases, J lost 0 bases, and 16 bases lay in between. There are 16 residues in the CDR3. Germline loops: CDR1 MNHNY, CDR2 SVGAGI (reference sequence).

The V call is TRBV2, the J call TRBJ1-5; perhaps TRBD1 as D (6 bases). V was clipped by 5 bases and J by 0 bases, with 8 bases between them. The germline gives CDR1 SNHLY, CDR2 FYNNEI. This CDR3 comprises 14 residues. CDR3 in amino acids: CASSTGISNQPQHF. In nucleotides, the CDR3 is TGTGCCAGCAGTACAGGGATTAGCAATCAGCCCCAGCATTTT.

The chain carries TRBV30 and TRBJ1-6; D call uncertain. Germline CDR1 reads GTSNPN; CDR2 reads SVGIG (reference sequence). The CDR3 sequence is 12 residues long. The ends were cut back, 3 bases at V and 10 bases at J, with 10 bases in the middle. CDR3 protein: CAWRGMGSPLHF. In DNA, the CDR3 is TGTGCCTGGAGGGGTATGGGCTCACCCCTCCACTTT.

This clonotype was observed a handful of times. The CDR3 bases are TGTGCCAGCAGTGCCGGGTCAGGGCCCTATGGCTACACCTTC. This translates into CASSAGSGPYGYTF. The chain recombines TRBV6-4 with TRBJ1-2; D is possibly TRBD1 (5 bases). Per germline, CDR1 MRHNA and CDR2 SNTAGT. V was shortened by 4 bases and J by 4 bases, with 13 bases between the two germline ends. The CDR3 is 14 amino acids.